The 30 T cell receptor beta chains in this list originate from one sample, sequenced in a study of blood T cell repertoires in COVID-19. Here immunoSEQ multiplex PCR was the method, and the copy in TCRdb shows in-frame clones only, minus some. Seen here are tens of thousands of clones, roughly 85% observed once, and the top ten hold 15% to 20%. Material for sequencing was peripheral blood. The receptor source for this set is a human donor in a cohort sampled during active COVID-19.

J is TRBJ2-7 and V is TRBV4-3; tentative D call: TRBD1 (5 bases). Germline lookup yields CDR1 LGHNA and CDR2 YSLEER. Trimming stripped 0 bases from V and 4 bases from J, with 10 bases between. The CDR3 loop spans 14 amino acids. DNA for the CDR3: TGCGCCAGCAGCCAAGACTGGCAGGGTTACGAGCAGTACTTC. Amino acids: CASSQDWQGYEQYF.

The gene calls are TRBV11-2 and TRBJ2-7; TRBD1 matches at 8 bases. This CDR3 comprises 15 residues. The ends lost 2 bases at V and 1 base at J; junction bases unmatched: 4. Germline CDR1 reads SGHAT; CDR2 reads FQNNGV. In nucleotides, the CDR3 is TGTGCCAGCAGCTTACTCCGGGACAGGTCCTACGAGCAGTACTTC. This codes for CASSLLRDRSYEQYF.

In DNA, the CDR3 is TGTGCCAGCAGTTACGACAGTGGGATGAACACCGGGGAGCTGTTTTTT. Protein: CASSYDSGMNTGELFF. This rearrangement joins TRBV6-2 or TRBV6-3 to TRBJ2-2; D may be TRBD1 (5 bases). Germline V gives CDR1 MNHEY, CDR2 SVGEGT. The CDR3 consists of 16 residues. V was cut by 2 bases and J by 1 base, with 11 bases left in between.

The chain combines TRBV9 with TRBJ2-2; perhaps TRBD1 as D (5 bases). The germline gives CDR1 SGDLS, CDR2 YYNGEE. Trimming cost V 0 bases and J 6 bases, with 18 bases left between them. The CDR3 runs to 17 residues. In nucleotides, the CDR3 is TGTGCCAGCAGCGTAGATTATGCTAGTAGGGGATCCGGGGAGCTGTTTTTT. Translation: CASSVDYASRGSGELFF.

The CDR3 loop reads CASSKPPGQGAWYEQYF. The CDR3 region has the DNA TGTGCCAGCAGCAAACCTCCGGGACAGGGGGCTTGGTACGAGCAGTACTTC. J is TRBJ2-7 and V is TRBV3-1 (or the pseudogene TRBV3-2), with TRBD1 matching over 12 bases. Looked up from germline, CDR1 is LGHDT and CDR2 is YNNKEL (reference sequence). CDR3 length equals 17 residues. The V and J ends lost 5 bases and 4 bases, in that order; junction bases with no gene match: 12.

This clone came up once. The chain joins TRBV29-1 to TRBJ2-7; 8 nucleotides line up with TRBD1. Germline V gene sequence: CDR1 SQVTM, CDR2 ANQGSEA. J lost 1 base, V lost 6 bases, and 11 bases had no gene match. The CDR3 is made up of 15 amino acids. Here the CDR3 DNA reads TGCAGCGTCGCAGGGACAGGCGGAAATTCCTACGAGCAGTACTTC. Translated, it gives CSVAGTGGNSYEQYF.

The rearrangement links TRBV18 to TRBJ2-5; TRBD1 aligns across 12 bases. Per the germline V gene, CDR1 is KGHSH and CDR2 is LQKENI. The J segment lost 4 bases and the V segment lost 3 bases, leaving 3 bases of the junction unmatched. This CDR3 has 15 amino acids. CDR3 sequence (DNA): TGTGCCAGCTCACCTGGGACAGGGGGCCGAGAGACCCAGTACTTC. Translating it yields CASSPGTGGRETQYF.

This clone was seen a single time. The chain joins TRBV6-5 to TRBJ1-1, with 9 positions matching TRBD1. Germline lookup yields CDR1 MNHEY and CDR2 SVGAGI. After removal of 6 bases from V and 2 bases from J, the junction contained 4 bases not matched to a gene. The CDR3 runs 14 residues. This CDR3 is CASRSGQGNTEAFF. The CDR3 DNA is TGTGCCAGCAGATCGGGACAGGGAAACACTGAAGCTTTCTTT.

This chain connects TRBV5-4 to TRBJ2-7; 12 bases agree with TRBD2. CDR3 size: 16 residues. Germline CDR1 reads SGHNT; CDR2 reads YYREEE (reference sequence). J was trimmed by 4 bases and V by 4 bases; bases with no gene match: 9. CDR3 loop: CASSRLTSGGSYEQYF. The CDR3 DNA sequence: TGTGCCAGCAGCCGCCTGACTAGCGGGGGTAGTTACGAGCAGTACTTC.

The chain joins TRBV19 to TRBJ2-3, with TRBD1 as a possible D gene (6 bases). The CDR3 consists of 13 residues. V was trimmed by 9 bases and J by 4 bases, leaving 14 bases between them. Looked up from germline, CDR1 is LNHDA and CDR2 is SQIVND (reference sequence). The CDR3 region has the DNA TGTGCCAGCTCCAGGGGCATCCCAGATACGCAGTATTTT. This gives the protein CASSRGIPDTQYF.

This chain connects TRBV4-3 to TRBJ1-4; TRBD1 agrees at 12 bases. J lost 8 bases, V lost 1 base, and 2 bases had no gene match. Germline CDR1 LGHNA, CDR2 YSLEER. The CDR3 has 15 amino acids. The CDR3 nucleotides read TGCGCCAGCAGCCAAGTGGGGACAGGGGGCGAAAAACTGTTTTTT. It translates to CASSQVGTGGEKLFF.

The V gene is TRBV7-9, the J gene TRBJ2-7; 12 positions agree with TRBD2. Unmatched junction bases numbered 14, after V lost 5 bases and J lost 6 bases. Germline V lookup: CDR1 SEHNR, CDR2 FQNEAQ (reference sequence). This CDR3 has 17 residues. CDR3: CASSPLAGGGGPGEQYF. In nucleotides, the CDR3 is TGTGCCAGCAGCCCACTAGCGGGGGGAGGCGGACCGGGCGAGCAGTACTTC.

This clone was observed a handful of times. The chain employs TRBV19 and TRBJ1-4; 7 bases align to TRBD1. The germline CDR1 and CDR2 sequences are LNHDA and SQIVND (reference sequence). The CDR3 extends over 14 amino acids. J lost 3 bases, V lost 6 bases, and 4 bases had no gene match. CDR3 sequence (DNA): TGTGCCAGTAGCGACAGGGCGCCTAATGAAAAACTGTTTTTT. Translated: CASSDRAPNEKLFF.

The chain carries TRBV6-2 or TRBV6-3 and TRBJ2-7, with D perhaps TRBD2 (6 bases). The germline gives CDR1 MNHEY, CDR2 SVGEGT. The CDR3 consists of 13 residues. The ends were cut back, 2 bases at V and 4 bases at J, with 9 bases in the middle. The CDR3 DNA sequence: TGTGCCAGCAGTTACCTGGGGGGATACGAGCAGTACTTC. Translating gives CASSYLGGYEQYF.

J is TRBJ2-7 and V is TRBV5-6; 9 positions match TRBD2. The CDR3 runs to 14 residues. Germline values: CDR1 SGHDT, CDR2 YYEEEE. V was pared by 1 base and J by 3 bases, with 2 bases of the junction left unmatched. CDR3 in amino acids: CASSLSGGLYEQYF. For the CDR3, the DNA is TGTGCCAGCAGCTTGAGCGGGGGGCTCTACGAGCAGTACTTC.

The CDR3 region is CASSYSLEAFF. CDR3 in DNA: TGTGCCAGCAGTTACAGTCTAGAAGCTTTCTTT. The gene calls are TRBV2 and TRBJ1-1; D remains unclear. CDR1 is SNHLY and CDR2 is FYNNEI in the germline V gene. The CDR3 spans 11 residues. V was shortened by 5 bases and J by 8 bases, with 9 bases between the two germline ends.

The chain uses TRBV4-3 and TRBJ1-6; D not resolved. Germline values: CDR1 LGHNA, CDR2 YSLEER. The CDR3 extends over 17 amino acids. Trimming pared 1 base from V and 0 bases from J, leaving 10 bases between. The CDR3 coding sequence is TGCGCCAGCAGCCAAGGGTCGAGGAGCTCCTATAATTCACCCCTCCACTTT. Protein sequence: CASSQGSRSSYNSPLHF.

V and J are TRBV29-1 and TRBJ2-1; D gene ambiguous. This CDR3 is 10 amino acids long. Germline CDR1 reads SQVTM; CDR2 reads ANQGSEA. Trimming cost V 3 bases and J 7 bases, with 4 bases left between them. The DNA of the CDR3 is TGCAGCGTTGAGGAGAATGAGCAGTTCTTC. It specifies CSVEENEQFF.

The V call is TRBV5-1, the J call TRBJ2-3; a weak D match, TRBD2 (6 bases). There are 15 residues in the CDR3. The germline CDR1 and CDR2 sequences are SGHRS and YFSETQ. V dropped 4 bases and J dropped 0 bases, with 12 bases sitting between them. CDR3: CASSPGGLSTDTQYF. CDR3 bases: TGCGCCAGCAGCCCCGGGGGACTTAGCACAGATACGCAGTATTTT.

The V and J genes are TRBV4-3 and TRBJ1-1; TRBD1 is a possible D gene (5 bases). Germline assignment: CDR1 LGHNA and CDR2 YSLEER. V lost 4 bases and J 1 base, leaving 10 bases between the germline ends. The CDR3 totals 14 residues. In DNA, the CDR3 is TGCGCCAGCAGCCTTATGGGGGGGAACACTGAAGCTTTCTTT. Its protein is CASSLMGGNTEAFF.

This chain joins TRBV14 and TRBJ2-7; TRBD2 matches 13 bases. Trimming at V came to 1 base and at J to 6 bases, leaving 6 bases not matched to a gene. Germline V gene sequence: CDR1 SGHDN, CDR2 FVKESK. This CDR3 is built from 16 residues. The CDR3 loop reads CASSQVGLAGALEQYF. The CDR3 DNA sequence: TGTGCCAGCAGCCAAGTCGGACTAGCGGGGGCCCTCGAGCAGTACTTC.

This clone was detected only once. The rearrangement links TRBV5-1 to TRBJ2-4, with D uncertain. V lost 2 bases and J lost 3, with 15 bases in between. The CDR3 loop spans 16 amino acids. Germline V gene data show CDR1 as SGHRS and CDR2 as YFSETQ. CDR3 DNA sequence: TGCGCCAGCAGCTTAGATGTCGAGGCGTACAAAAACATTCAGTACTTC. Its protein product is CASSLDVEAYKNIQYF.

This chain links TRBV2 with TRBJ1-1, with 8 bases aligning to TRBD1. The CDR3 has 14 amino acids. Germline V CDR1 and CDR2: SNHLY, FYNNEI. Trimming removed 5 bases from V and 1 base from J; junction bases left unmatched: 3. The DNA of the CDR3 is TGTGCCAGCAGTTACGACAGGGGGAACACTGAAGCTTTCTTT. It specifies CASSYDRGNTEAFF.

The rearrangement joins TRBV9 to TRBJ2-5; D not resolved. CDR1 is SGDLS, CDR2 YYNGEE, per germline. Trimming pared 0 bases from V and 2 bases from J, leaving 5 bases between. This CDR3 comprises 13 residues. The CDR3 sequence is CASSVGQQETQYF. CDR3 nucleotide sequence: TGTGCCAGCAGCGTAGGCCAGCAAGAGACCCAGTACTTC.

The V gene is TRBV6-6, the J gene TRBJ2-2, with a tentative D call TRBD1 (6 bases). The germline V gene has CDR1 MNHNY and CDR2 SVGAGI (reference sequence). V was shortened by 6 bases and J by 3 bases, with 17 bases between the two germline ends. The CDR3 is 16 amino acids. The chain's CDR3 is CASSHPRGGDTGELFF. For the CDR3, the DNA is TGTGCCAGCAGCCACCCTAGAGGGGGTGACACCGGGGAGCTGTTTTTT.

V gene TRBV11-2 combines with J gene TRBJ2-7; perhaps TRBD2 as D (5 bases). The CDR3 spans 15 residues. In germline, CDR1 is SGHAT, CDR2 FQNNGV. Trimming took 6 bases from V and 3 from J, leaving 18 bases between them. The CDR3 DNA is TGTGCCAGCAGGTCCATACGGGGATTTCGCTACGAGCAGTACTTC. Protein sequence: CASRSIRGFRYEQYF.

The chain has TRBV11-2 and TRBJ2-3; TRBD2 aligns across 11 bases. This CDR3 spans 15 amino acids. Germline trimming cut 6 bases from V and 4 bases from J; bases unmatched to any gene: 6. The germline gives CDR1 SGHAT, CDR2 FQNNGV. The CDR3 DNA is TGTGCCAGCAGACCCCTAGCGGGGGGCCCAGATACGCAGTATTTT. This sequence encodes CASRPLAGGPDTQYF. Full variable domain (rest looked up from reference TRBV11-2 and TRBJ2-3): EAGVAQSPRYKIIEKRQSVAFWCNPISGHATLYWYQQILGQGPKLLIQFQNNGVVDDSQLPKDRFSAERLKGVDSTLKIQPAKLEDSAVYLCASRPLAGGPDTQYFGPGTRLTVL.

The chain carries TRBV7-2 and TRBJ2-5; D gene ambiguous. The CDR3 consists of 14 residues. In germline, CDR1 is SGHTA, CDR2 FQGNSA. The V end lost 5 bases, the J end lost 6 bases, and 16 bases lay between the germline ends. CDR3 DNA sequence: TGTGCCAGCAGCCCCCCCCGAGCGCCCAAGACCCAGTACTTC. Its translation: CASSPPRAPKTQYF. The whole variable domain, filled in from reference TRBV7-2 and TRBJ2-5, reads GAGVSQSPSNKVTEKGKDVELRCDPISGHTALYWYRQSLGQGLEFLIYFQGNSAPDKSGLPSDRFSAERTGGSVSTLTIQRTQQEDSAVYLCASSPPRAPKTQYFGPGTRLLVL.

This chain connects TRBV10-1 to TRBJ2-1, with 10 bases matching TRBD2. Trimming cost V 6 bases and J 5 bases; bases outside gene matches: 7. This CDR3 has 15 amino acids. Germline V CDR1 and CDR2: WNHNN, SYGVQD (reference sequence). The CDR3 here is CASSDLAGVHNEQFF. CDR3 nucleotides: TGCGCCAGCAGCGACCTAGCGGGGGTCCACAATGAGCAGTTCTTC.

This clone was counted a single time. The CDR3 sequence is CASSSYTEAFF. DNA for the CDR3: TGTGCCAGCAGCTCGTACACTGAAGCTTTCTTT. This chain connects TRBV7-2 to TRBJ1-1, with no clear D. The CDR3 has 11 amino acids. CDR1 SGHTA and CDR2 FQGNSA come from the germline V gene. Trimming cost V 4 bases and J 3 bases, with 3 bases left between them. Complete variable domain (other parts from reference TRBV7-2 and TRBJ1-1): GAGVSQSPSNKVTEKGKDVELRCDPISGHTALYWYRQSLGQGLEFLIYFQGNSAPDKSGLPSDRFSAERTGGSVSTLTIQRTQQEDSAVYLCASSSYTEAFFGQGTRLTVV.